This is a list of T cell receptor beta chains from one sample in a study of blood T cell repertoires in COVID-19. The table came from immunoSEQ multiplex PCR; TCRdb's copy has only in-frame clones and leaves some out. The data contain roughly 100,000 clones, around 90% of them singletons. Material: peripheral blood. The receptors stem from a human donor in a cohort sampled during active COVID-19. The CDR3 runs from the conserved cysteine through the conserved F or W. A D gene is named only where the DNA matches it firmly. Clone size, where shown, is once, few, many, or a class for clones that have expanded.

DNA: TGTGCCAGTACCTCTGGGGGGGTCCCCGGGGAGCTGTTTTTT; CDR3: CASTSGGVPGELFF; D: TRBD2; V: TRBV19; J: TRBJ2-2; size: -; length: 14
DNA: TGTGCCAGCAGCGCAGAGACAGGGGTGAACACTGAAGCTTTCTTT; CDR3: CASSAETGVNTEAFF; D: TRBD1; V: TRBV9; J: TRBJ1-1; size: -; length: 15
DNA: TGTGCCAGCAGCTACCTACTAGTTTCGGCTGAAGCTTTCTTT; CDR3: CASSYLLVSAEAFF; D: -; V: TRBV5-6; J: TRBJ1-1; size: -; length: 14
DNA: TGTGCCAGCTCACCACTGCAGGGTAACGACCCATATGGCTACACCTTC; CDR3: CASSPLQGNDPYGYTF; D: -; V: TRBV18; J: TRBJ1-2; size: -; length: 16
DNA: TGTGCCAGCAGCTCGAAAACAGGGGGCACTTACAATGAGCAGTTCTTC; CDR3: CASSSKTGGTYNEQFF; D: TRBD1; V: TRBV5-6; J: TRBJ2-1; size: -; length: 16
DNA: TGTGCCAGCAGTTTAATTTACAGGGCGCCGTACGAGCAGTACTTC; CDR3: CASSLIYRAPYEQYF; D: -; V: TRBV28; J: TRBJ2-7; size: -; length: 15
DNA: TGTGCCAGCAGATTAGCAGGGGGCGCGGAGTTTTTT; CDR3: CASRLAGGAEFF; D: TRBD1; V: TRBV6-5; J: TRBJ1-4; size: -; length: 12
DNA: TGCGCCAGCAGCCAAGATTACGGAGGGCCGGGTGATACGCAGTATTTT; CDR3: CASSQDYGGPGDTQYF; D: -; V: TRBV4-3; J: TRBJ2-3; size: -; length: 16
DNA: TGCGCCAGCAGCACCGACAGTCCCATTCCTTACAATGAGCAGTTCTTC; CDR3: CASSTDSPIPYNEQFF; D: -; V: TRBV5-1; J: TRBJ2-1; size: -; length: 16
DNA: TGTGCCAGCAGCTTAGTTTCGGGGACCTACGAGCAGTACTTC; CDR3: CASSLVSGTYEQYF; D: -; V: TRBV7-9; J: TRBJ2-7; size: few; length: 14
DNA: TGTGCCAGCAGCTCGAATACGGGACTGGATTTGGAGCAGTACTTC; CDR3: CASSSNTGLDLEQYF; D: -; V: TRBV7-2; J: TRBJ2-7; size: once; length: 15
DNA: TGTGCCAGCAGCTCAGGCACCTATGGCTACACCTTC; CDR3: CASSSGTYGYTF; D: -; V: TRBV7-9; J: TRBJ1-2; size: -; length: 12
DNA: TGTGCCAGCAGCCCCGGGACAGGGATTGAAAAACTGTTTTTT; CDR3: CASSPGTGIEKLFF; D: TRBD1; V: TRBV7-2; J: TRBJ1-4; size: -; length: 14
DNA: TGTGCCAGCAGCCAACTCTATGGCTACACCTTC; CDR3: CASSQLYGYTF; D: -; V: TRBV25-1; J: TRBJ1-2; size: -; length: 11
DNA: TGTGCCAGCAGTCCCCACCTAGCGGGGGCTTCGGATACGCAGTATTTT; CDR3: CASSPHLAGASDTQYF; D: TRBD2; V: TRBV27; J: TRBJ2-3; size: -; length: 16
DNA: TGTGCCAGCAGTCTTATACAGGGGGCCTATGGCTACACCTTC; CDR3: CASSLIQGAYGYTF; D: TRBD1; V: TRBV6-2/TRBV6-3; J: TRBJ1-2; size: once; length: 14
DNA: TGCGCCAGCAGCTTGGGCGGCAGCGGGGCAACTAATGAAAAACTGTTTTTT; CDR3: CASSLGGSGATNEKLFF; D: -; V: TRBV5-1; J: TRBJ1-4; size: -; length: 17
DNA: TGCGCCAGCAGTGGACTAGGCGCCGGCGAGCAGTACTTC; CDR3: CASSGLGAGEQYF; D: -; V: TRBV10-2; J: TRBJ2-7; size: -; length: 13
DNA: TGTGCCAGCAGCTTAGCGGGGGGGAAAGATACGCAGTATTTT; CDR3: CASSLAGGKDTQYF; D: TRBD2; V: TRBV7-6; J: TRBJ2-3; size: -; length: 14
DNA: TGTGCCAGTAGTATAGATCTAGGAGCTTCAGATACGCAGTATTTT; CDR3: CASSIDLGASDTQYF; D: -; V: TRBV19; J: TRBJ2-3; size: -; length: 15
DNA: TGTGCCAGTAGTAGGAGGACGGCGGGAAACACCATATATTTT; CDR3: CASSRRTAGNTIYF; D: -; V: TRBV19; J: TRBJ1-3; size: -; length: 14
DNA: TGTGCCAGCAGCTTGCTCAGGGGCCACGAGCAGTACTTC; CDR3: CASSLLRGHEQYF; D: -; V: TRBV5-6; J: TRBJ2-7; size: -; length: 13
DNA: TGCAGTGCCAGGGGCTTTTACGAGCAGTACTTC; CDR3: CSARGFYEQYF; D: -; V: TRBV20-1; J: TRBJ2-7; size: -; length: 11
DNA: TGTGCCAGCAGCTTGTGGCCCCTAGACAGGGACCAAGAGACCCAGTACTTC; CDR3: CASSLWPLDRDQETQYF; D: TRBD1; V: TRBV7-9; J: TRBJ2-5; size: -; length: 17
DNA: TGCGCCAGCAGCCGAAGCGGGGGTCCCTACAATGAGCAGTTCTTC; CDR3: CASSRSGGPYNEQFF; D: TRBD2; V: TRBV4-3; J: TRBJ2-1; size: -; length: 15
DNA: TGTGCCAGCAGTTTCTTGGGACTAGCGGGCGACTTC; CDR3: CASSFLGLAGDF; D: TRBD2; V: TRBV2; J: TRBJ2-5; size: -; length: 12
DNA: TGCAGTGCTAGTACAGGCCCTAATTCACCCCTCCACTTT; CDR3: CSASTGPNSPLHF; D: -; V: TRBV20-1; J: TRBJ1-6; size: few; length: 13
DNA: TGCGCCAGCAGCCATCAGACAGGGGTCGGCGGGGAGCTGTTTTTT; CDR3: CASSHQTGVGGELFF; D: TRBD1; V: TRBV4-3; J: TRBJ2-2; size: -; length: 15
DNA: TGTGCCAGCGGCCTACAGGGGGCATATAGCAATCAGCCCCAGCATTTT; CDR3: CASGLQGAYSNQPQHF; D: TRBD1; V: TRBV28; J: TRBJ1-5; size: -; length: 16
DNA: TGTGCCAGCAGCGTAGCACTAGCGGGGCGTAATGAGCAGTTCTTC; CDR3: CASSVALAGRNEQFF; D: TRBD2; V: TRBV9; J: TRBJ2-1; size: -; length: 15
DNA: TGTGCCAGCAGCCCCAACGGGGCAGGGGGCCTCTACGAGCAGTACTTC; CDR3: CASSPNGAGGLYEQYF; D: TRBD1; V: TRBV28; J: TRBJ2-7; size: medium-sized; length: 16
DNA: TGTGCCAGCTCACTAACAACCGGGACAGCAAGCTATGGCTACACCTTC; CDR3: CASSLTTGTASYGYTF; D: TRBD1; V: TRBV18; J: TRBJ1-2; size: -; length: 16